This section outlines one TCR beta chain sequence together with its context. The CDR3 is made up of 13 amino acids. Germline V lookup: CDR1 MGHRA, CDR2 YSYEKL. The V end lost 4 bases, the J end lost 3 bases, and 8 bases lay between the germline ends. The data stem from a study of control samples from healthy donors and cancer patients. Repertoires were generated with immunoSEQ multiplex PCR, while TCRdb's copy carries only in-frame clones and drops some. Of 150,000 to 200,000 clones detected, 90% to 95% appear once; the ten largest clones hold approximately 1.5%. The material sequenced was blood. This chain joins TRBV4-1 and TRBJ2-3; tentatively, D is TRBD1 (5 bases). The receptor's source is a woman aged 25 to 39 in good health. The CDR3 nucleotides are TGCGCCAGCAGCCTCCAGGGAACAGATACGCAGTATTTT. It specifies CASSLQGTDTQYF.